The rows below give T cell receptor beta chains drawn from one sample of a study of T cell repertoires in cytomegalovirus infection. Each CDR3 protein gets one entry after TCRdb re-called the reads with MiXCR. The repertoire has about 770,000 distinct CDR3 sequences, roughly 28% of them found once; the top ten carry about an eighth. No antigen has been identified for these receptors. Here the sequenced sample was cultured CD8+ T cells from PBMCs, taken from culture after CMV antigen stimulation. Source of these receptors: a human donor in good health (CMV status not recorded). Some clones in this sample may be carry-over from other donors' samples. Each CDR3 is given with its conserved first and last residue. Clone size is given for some rows only: seen once, a few or many times, or a class if the clone is expanded.

>TRBV19|TRBJ1-1|NA
CASKFVLGTSLNTEAFF
>TRBV7-9|TRBJ2-4|NA
CASSKGGGRLAKNIQYF
>TRBV5-4|TRBJ2-2|NA
CASGVNTGELFF
>TRBV20-1|TRBJ1-5|NA
CSAIASPTGNQPQHF
>TRBV7-9|TRBJ1-2|many
CASSSSQQTRYYGYTF
>TRBV27|TRBJ2-1|NA
CASSLIGGGAPNEQFF
>TRBV7-6|TRBJ1-1|once
CASSPTTGLGTEAFF
>TRBV27|TRBJ2-3|many
CASSLRGDSTDTQYF
>TRBV11-3|TRBJ2-4|few
CASSFGTSGFKNIQYF
>TRBV27|TRBJ1-2|NA
CASSPQQAFDPANYGYTF
>TRBV7-9|TRBJ1-2|few
CASSSDRGPANYGYTF
>TRBV7-2|TRBJ2-1|many
CASSHQGSPLGGAGNEQFF
>TRBV10-3|TRBJ1-2|few
CAISESHGYTF
>TRBV5-1|TRBJ2-5|NA
CASSGGGAIETQYF
>TRBV2|TRBJ1-3|few
CASSGRVNTIYF
>TRBV7-2|TRBJ1-6|NA
CASSPGPSGSPLHF
>TRBV27|TRBJ1-2|few
CASSLEPLDRVTDGYTF
>TRBV7-3|TRBJ2-3|many
CASSHLRTSGGRTDTQYF
>TRBV4-1|TRBJ2-5|NA
CASSQEGLAGAEGETQYF
>TRBV6-6|TRBJ2-5|NA
CASSVYQETQYF
>TRBV28|TRBJ1-5|NA
CASDDGPNQPQHF
>TRBV6-6|TRBJ1-5|few
CASSPTEYSNQPQHF
>TRBV7-4|TRBJ2-5|NA
CASSSVRGTQYF
>TRBV28|TRBJ1-1|NA
CASTPGQGYGPDTEAFF
>TRBV2|TRBJ1-1|few
CASSEEMWRRTEAFF
>TRBV3-1|TRBJ2-5|once
CASSQKPGRSETQYF
>TRBV4-1|TRBJ2-1|NA
CASSQELVGYNEQFF
>TRBV6-2/TRBV6-3|TRBJ2-1|few
CASSYNSNEQFF
>TRBV6-1|TRBJ2-1|NA
CASSEVTGPRRRPTSSYNEQFF
>TRBV12-3/TRBV12-4|TRBJ1-3|few
CASTPSGQGPSGNTIYF
>TRBV29-1|TRBJ1-1|NA
CSVGWNTEAFF
>TRBV7-9|TRBJ1-4|few
CASHSAGAGEKLFF
>TRBV6-6|TRBJ1-5|few
CASSYVTGSNQPQHF
>TRBV29-1|TRBJ2-3|few
CSVVSGGDFTDTQYF
>TRBV12-3/TRBV12-4|TRBJ2-1|NA
CASRAGGPHNEQFF
>TRBV5-6|TRBJ2-3|NA
CASSLADGEARTDTQYF
>TRBV12-3/TRBV12-4|TRBJ2-3|NA
CASSLRTGQRQYF
>TRBV27|TRBJ2-1|few
CASSLSRRGLYNEQFF